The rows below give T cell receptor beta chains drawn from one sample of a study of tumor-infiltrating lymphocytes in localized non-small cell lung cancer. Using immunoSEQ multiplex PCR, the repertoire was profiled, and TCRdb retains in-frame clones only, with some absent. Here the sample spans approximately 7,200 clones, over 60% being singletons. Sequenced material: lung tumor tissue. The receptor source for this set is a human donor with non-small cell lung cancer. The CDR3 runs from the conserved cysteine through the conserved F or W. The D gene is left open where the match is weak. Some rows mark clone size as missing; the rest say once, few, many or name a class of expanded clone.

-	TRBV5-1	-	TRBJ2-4	TGCGCCAGCAGCTTGGCCGCTCGGGAGTCGGACATTCAGTACTTC	CASSLAARESDIQYF
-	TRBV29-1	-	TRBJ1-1	TGCAGCGTTGTAAGGCACAGGGAAGAGGAAGCTTTCTTT	CSVVRHREEEAFF
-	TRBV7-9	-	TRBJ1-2	TGTGCCAGCAGCTCGTCCGCCGGGGAATCGGCTAACTATGGCTACACCTTC	CASSSSAGESANYGYTF
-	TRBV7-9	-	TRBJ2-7	TGTGCCAGCGGGGATTCCTACGAGCAGTACTTC	CASGDSYEQYF
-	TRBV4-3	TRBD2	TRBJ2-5	TGCGCCAGCAGCCAAGATTTAGCGGGGGGTTCGGAGACCCAGTACTTC	CASSQDLAGGSETQYF
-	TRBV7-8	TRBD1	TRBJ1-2	TGTGCCAGCAGCATGGACAGGGTGAACGGCTACACCTTC	CASSMDRVNGYTF
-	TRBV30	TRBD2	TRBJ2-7	TGTGCCTGGAGTTCCTCCTTCCGGGGGGAGGTCCACGAGCAGTACTTC	CAWSSSFRGEVHEQYF
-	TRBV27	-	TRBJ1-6	TGTGCCAGCAGTAGAACAGGAACAAGCTCCTATAATTCACCCCTCCACTTT	CASSRTGTSSYNSPLHF
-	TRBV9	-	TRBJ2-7	TGTGCCAGCAGCGGGACGGACAGCACCTACGAGCAGTACTTC	CASSGTDSTYEQYF
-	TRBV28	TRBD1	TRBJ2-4	TGTGCCAGCAGTACCGCGGACAGGGTTGACATTCAGTACTTC	CASSTADRVDIQYF
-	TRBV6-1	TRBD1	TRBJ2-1	TGTGCCAGCAGACAGGGGTCCTACAATGAGCAGTTCTTC	CASRQGSYNEQFF
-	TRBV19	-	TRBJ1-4	TGTGCCACCCTGGGGGGACTTTCAAATGAAAAACTGTTTTTT	CATLGGLSNEKLFF
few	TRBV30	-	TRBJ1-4	TGTGCCTGGAGTGTAACACGGACTAATGAAAAACTGTTTTTT	CAWSVTRTNEKLFF
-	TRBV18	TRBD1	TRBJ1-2	TGTGCCAGCTCACCACAAACAGGGGGCCCCCATGGCTACACCTTC	CASSPQTGGPHGYTF
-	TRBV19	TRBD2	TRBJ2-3	TGTGCCAGTAGCGTACCGACTACTAGCGGAGGGGGGTGGCAGTATTTT	CASSVPTTSGGGWQYF
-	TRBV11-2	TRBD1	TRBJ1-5	TGTGCCAGCTCCAAGACAGGGGATGGCAATCAGCCCCAGCATTTT	CASSKTGDGNQPQHF
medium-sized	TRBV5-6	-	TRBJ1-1	TGTGCCAGCAGTCGAGGGAGGGTGGAAGCTTTCTTT	CASSRGRVEAFF
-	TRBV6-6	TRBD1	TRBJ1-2	TGTGCCAGCATTCCACAGGGGGTAGCGAATTCTGGCTACACCTTC	CASIPQGVANSGYTF
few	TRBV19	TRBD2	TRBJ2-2	TGTGCCAGTAGTATAAGCGGGGGGAACACCGGGGAGCTGTTTTTT	CASSISGGNTGELFF
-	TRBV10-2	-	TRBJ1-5	TGCGCCAGCAGTGAGTCGAACTCCGGCAATCAGCCCCAGCATTTT	CASSESNSGNQPQHF
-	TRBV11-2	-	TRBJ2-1	TGTGCCAGCAGCACGCGCCAGGGACCTTCCTACAATGAGCAGTTCTTC	CASSTRQGPSYNEQFF
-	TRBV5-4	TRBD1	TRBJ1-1	TGTGCCAGCAGCTTGGCCCGGGGACAGCGTACGGTGAACACTGAAGCTTTCTTT	CASSLARGQRTVNTEAFF
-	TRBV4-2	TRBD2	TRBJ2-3	TGTGCCAGCAGCCAAGATTTCGGCGCTAGCGGGGCTAGCACAGATACGCAGTATTTT	CASSQDFGASGASTDTQYF
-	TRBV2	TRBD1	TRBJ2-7	TGTGCCAGCAGGGCCACAGGGGGCCAGGGCTACGAGCAGTACTTC	CASRATGGQGYEQYF
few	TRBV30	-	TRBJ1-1	TGTGCCTGGAGTGTGGGGTTCGGCACTGAAGCTTTCTTT	CAWSVGFGTEAFF
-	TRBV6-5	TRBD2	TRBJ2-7	TGTGCCAGCAGATCAACGCAGCGGGGGTACGAGCAGTACTTC	CASRSTQRGYEQYF
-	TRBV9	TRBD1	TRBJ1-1	TGTGCCAGCAGCGTAGGGACAGGGGGTTTTAGGGACACTGAAGCTTTCTTT	CASSVGTGGFRDTEAFF